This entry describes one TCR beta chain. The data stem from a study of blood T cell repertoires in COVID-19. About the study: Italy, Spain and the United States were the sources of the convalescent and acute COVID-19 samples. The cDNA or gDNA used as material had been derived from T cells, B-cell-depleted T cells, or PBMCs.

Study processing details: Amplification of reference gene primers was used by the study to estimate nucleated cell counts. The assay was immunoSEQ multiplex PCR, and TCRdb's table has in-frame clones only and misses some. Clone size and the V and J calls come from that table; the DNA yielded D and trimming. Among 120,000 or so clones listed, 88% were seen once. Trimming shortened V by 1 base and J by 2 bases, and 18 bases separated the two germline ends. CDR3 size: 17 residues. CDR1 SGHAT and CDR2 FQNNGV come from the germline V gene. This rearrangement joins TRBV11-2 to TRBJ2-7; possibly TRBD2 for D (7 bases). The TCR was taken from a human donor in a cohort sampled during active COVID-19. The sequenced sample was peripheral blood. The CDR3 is CASSLVLGGGATYEQYF. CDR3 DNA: TGTGCCAGCAGCTTAGTACTAGGAGGGGGGGCAACCTACGAGCAGTACTTC. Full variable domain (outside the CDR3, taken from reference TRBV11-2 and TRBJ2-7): EAGVAQSPRYKIIEKRQSVAFWCNPISGHATLYWYQQILGQGPKLLIQFQNNGVVDDSQLPKDRFSAERLKGVDSTLKIQPAKLEDSAVYLCASSLVLGGGATYEQYFGPGTRLTVT.